A selection of T cell receptor beta chains follows, all from one sample in a study of shared clonotypes between healthy human individuals. Generated by immunoSEQ multiplex PCR, the TCRdb table keeps only in-frame clones and is missing some. This sample yields about 660,000 clones, of which over 65% are seen a single time; over 1.5% belongs to the top ten. The sample was memory CD4+ T cells sorted from blood. The receptors were gathered from a woman in her twenties or thirties in good health. Both conserved end residues are part of each CDR3.

V: TRBV4-2; J: TRBJ2-2; CDR3: CASSQGGGELFF
V: TRBV19; J: TRBJ2-7; CDR3: CASSATGAIAYEQYF
V: TRBV7-3; J: TRBJ2-3; CDR3: CASSTGTTSTDTQYF
V: TRBV6-4; J: TRBJ2-7; CDR3: CASSEQKAGGSSYEQYF
V: TRBV5-1; J: TRBJ2-1; CDR3: CASSFSVSNNEQFF
V: TRBV15; J: TRBJ2-5; CDR3: CATSRDVGGETQYF
V: TRBV28; J: TRBJ2-5; CDR3: CASSSAGGPDETQYF
V: TRBV30; J: TRBJ1-5; CDR3: CAWSETGGNQPQHF
V: TRBV12-5; J: TRBJ2-7; CDR3: CASEFWGRALNEQYF
V: TRBV10-2; J: TRBJ1-3; CDR3: CASSESTTRSGNTIYF
V: TRBV28; J: TRBJ1-2; CDR3: CASSLGGIDYGYTF
V: TRBV7-9; J: TRBJ2-3; CDR3: CASSPRGASVDTQYF
V: TRBV5-4; J: TRBJ2-1; CDR3: CASSLDIGYRISSYNEQFF
V: TRBV7-9; J: TRBJ2-5; CDR3: CASSLVFETQYF
V: TRBV5-1; J: TRBJ2-1; CDR3: CASSLSRTSGSWNEQFF